The TCR beta chain under discussion was sequenced for a study of T cell repertoires in aging, cancer and after chemotherapy. Study as a whole: Millions of TCR reads were in the whole dataset.

The germline V gene has CDR1 SQVTM and CDR2 ANQGSEA. This CDR3 comprises 11 residues. V shed 4 bases and J shed 1 base, with 4 bases lying between them. Amplification of TCR beta used genomic DNA extracted from peripheral blood. Rearranged V-D-J TRB sequences were amplified with a mixed TRB-A/B primer pool. MiXCR, applied by TCRdb to the multiplex PCR reads, yields one record per CDR3 protein. The repertoire holds about 10,000 distinct CDR3 sequences, with about 35% as singletons. The sample comprised blood. The TCR sequence derives from a human donor in good health. The V call is TRBV29-1, the J call TRBJ1-1; D gene uncertain. The DNA of the CDR3 is TGCAGCGTTGTAGGGAACACTGAAGCTTTCTTT. It is translated as CSVVGNTEAFF. Based on the CDR3 plus reference TRBV29-1 and TRBJ1-1, the full variable domain is SAVISQKPSRDICQRGTSLTIQCQVDSQVTMMFWYRQQPGQSLTLIATANQGSEATYESGFVIDKFPISRPNLTFSTLTVSNMSPEDSSIYLCSVVGNTEAFFGQGTRLTVV.